This T cell receptor (beta chain) was identified during a study of a mutant IDH1 vaccine in newly diagnosed glioma. The overall study: Radiotherapy alone preceded vaccination by 4-6 weeks; alternatively, vaccination started with temozolomide cycles.

Assay used: immunoSEQ multiplex PCR; TCRdb lists only in-frame clones, some missing. The table lists fewer than 45,000 clones, around 76% of them singletons. The germline CDR1 and CDR2 sequences are ENHRY and SYGVKD. The CDR3 spans 18 residues. The V gene end was trimmed by 2 bases and the J gene end by 3 bases; junction bases not matched to a gene: 12. With regard to this clone: The antigen remains unidentified.

Described time point: week 23, last vaccination. Vaccination comprised doses that each held 300 ug of mutant IDH1 20-mer peptide, plus topical imiquimod. The sequences come from PBMCs, collected from a glioma patient whose treatment included an IDH1 peptide vaccine. This clonotype was sampled from a man aged 50 to 59 with glioma. The chain has TRBV10-3 and TRBJ1-4; 7 bases fit TRBD1. For the CDR3, the DNA is TGTGCCATCAGTGAGACCGATTCAGGGGGGCGGGCTAATGAAAAACTGTTTTTT. This gives the protein CAISETDSGGRANEKLFF.